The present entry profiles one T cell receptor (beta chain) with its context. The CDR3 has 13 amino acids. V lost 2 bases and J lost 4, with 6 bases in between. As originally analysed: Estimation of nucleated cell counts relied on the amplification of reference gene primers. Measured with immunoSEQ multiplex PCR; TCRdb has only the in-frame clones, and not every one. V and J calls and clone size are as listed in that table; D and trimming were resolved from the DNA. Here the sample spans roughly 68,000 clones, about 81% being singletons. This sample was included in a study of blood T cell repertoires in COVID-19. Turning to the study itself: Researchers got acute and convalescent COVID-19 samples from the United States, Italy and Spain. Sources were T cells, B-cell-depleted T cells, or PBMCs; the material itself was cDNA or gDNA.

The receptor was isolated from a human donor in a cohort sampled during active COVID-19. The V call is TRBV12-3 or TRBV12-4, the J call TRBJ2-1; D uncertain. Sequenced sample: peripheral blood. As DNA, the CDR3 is TGTGCCAGCAGTTTAATCCTATACAATGAGCAGTTCTTC. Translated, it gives CASSLILYNEQFF.